This T cell receptor beta chain was recorded in a study of shared clonotypes between healthy human individuals. Trimming cost V 2 bases and J 5 bases, with 13 bases left between them. The CDR3 totals 15 residues. Germline assignment: CDR1 SNHLY and CDR2 FYNNEI. Authors' data handling: With immunoSEQ giving junction-only sequences and no quality scores, filtering differed. Only in-frame clones appear in the TCRdb table, and some are missing; sequencing was by immunoSEQ multiplex PCR. The V and J calls and clone size are taken from that table; D and trimming were inferred from the DNA. The sample lists around 1 million clones, roughly 72% occurring once.

The V call is TRBV2, the J call TRBJ1-5, with TRBD1 as a possible D gene (5 bases). This clonotype was obtained from a man aged 18 to 30 in good health. Sequencing was done on a sample of memory CD4+ T cells sorted from blood. Subset in this sample: CD45RA-negative fraction. CDR3 sequence reads: CASSERRGDDQPQHF. As DNA, the CDR3 is TGTGCCAGCAGTGAACGGCGGGGGGATGATCAGCCCCAGCATTTT.